The clone carrying this T cell receptor beta chain was picked up a small number of times. This entry belongs to a study of early T cells in non-severe SARS-CoV-2 infection. Looking at the study overall: The input, bulk RNA from unsorted whole blood, was sequenced, and chains were unpaired.

TCRdb ran MiXCR on the 5' RACE reads and lists one entry per CDR3 protein. This table holds roughly 55,000 distinct CDR3 sequences, 11% found once. Germline lookup yields CDR1 WSHSY and CDR2 SAAADI. V was pared by 8 bases and J by 8 bases, with 6 bases of the junction left unmatched. The CDR3 length is 13 residues. V usage is TRBV10-2 and J usage is TRBJ2-1, with 10 nucleotides matching TRBD2. The sequencing input was whole blood. The TCR comes from an adult who was a healthcare worker with PCR-confirmed SARS-CoV-2 infection or an uninfected control (not recorded which). DNA for the CDR3: TGCGCCAGCGGGGCTAGCGGGAGTGATGAGCAGTTCTTC. Amino acids: CASGASGSDEQFF.